Here is one TCR beta chain with its context. This CDR3 is also generated by other DNA sequences in the sample. In the original analysis: From reference gene primer amplification, estimates of nucleated cell counts were derived. Sequencing used immunoSEQ multiplex PCR; TCRdb keeps in-frame clones, though not all of them. V, J and clone size were drawn from that table, and D and trimming were deduced from the DNA. This table holds 150,000 to 200,000 clones, approximately 80% found once. The CDR3 is 13 residues long. V lost 3 bases and J 4 bases, leaving 7 bases between the germline ends. The sample comes from a study of blood T cell repertoires in COVID-19. Study context: From the United States, Italy and Spain came samples of acute and convalescent COVID-19. Sources were T cells, B-cell-depleted T cells, or PBMCs; the material itself was cDNA or gDNA.

The sample taken for sequencing was peripheral blood. V is TRBV12-3 or TRBV12-4 and J is TRBJ1-5, with D possibly matching TRBD1 (5 bases). The sequence was obtained from a man between 60 and 75 years old with acute or convalescent COVID-19. CDR3 protein: CASSLGQNQPQHF. CDR3 bases: TGTGCCAGCAGTTTGGGGCAAAATCAGCCCCAGCATTTT.